This T cell receptor (beta chain) emerged from a study of radiotherapy plus CTLA-4 blockade in lung cancer. Study details: Among enrolled patients, 15% to 20% responded and around 30% achieved disease control. Overall study findings and caveats: After treatment with radiotherapy plus ipilimumab, TCR clones that came from the tumor expanded in blood. In blood, early T cell clone dynamics reportedly predicted response best, together with interferon-beta.

Produced via immunoSEQ multiplex PCR; TCRdb's table is partial and in-frame only. The sample carries 50,000 to 65,000 clones, 82% recorded once. Patients in the study, people with chemo-refractory metastatic non-small-cell lung cancer, received focal radiation plus ipilimumab CTLA-4 blockade. Comment on this clone: Its antigen is as yet unknown.

This TCR was sampled from a human donor with non-small cell lung cancer whose response to radiotherapy plus ipilimumab could not be evaluated. The source material was peripheral blood, sampled from a patient treated with radiotherapy plus ipilimumab.

The CDR3 loop is CASRNPGFRPEQFF. CDR3 DNA: TGTGCCAGCAGGAACCCAGGTTTTCGTCCTGAGCAGTTCTTC. J is TRBJ2-1 and V is TRBV5-5; D ambiguous. Trimming took 5 bases from V and 9 from J, leaving 18 bases between them. Germline lookup yields CDR1 SGHKS and CDR2 YYEKEE (reference sequence). This CDR3 contains 14 residues.